Described below is a single T cell receptor (beta chain) sequence and its context. This sample was taken from a study of blood T cell repertoires in COVID-19. Study as a whole: Donors in the United States, Italy and Spain gave samples during acute or convalescent COVID-19. T cells, B-cell-depleted T cells, or PBMCs provided the cDNA or gDNA that served as material.

TCRdb's table, derived via immunoSEQ multiplex PCR, lists solely in-frame clones and lacks some. The sample includes about 200,000 clones, about nine tenths seen only once; the top ten take approximately 5.9%. The sequenced sample consisted of peripheral blood. The sequence derives from a man aged 80 or over with acute or convalescent COVID-19.

CDR3 sequence (DNA): TGTGCCAGCAGCCAGAAGGACAGGGGGAATGGCTACACCTTC. It codes for CASSQKDRGNGYTF. This sequence joins TRBV14 and TRBJ1-2, with 10 bases lining up with TRBD1. Germline V CDR1 and CDR2: SGHDN, FVKESK. V shed 3 bases and J 6 bases; nucleotides not matched to a gene: 4. CDR3 size: 14 residues.